Below are 27 T cell receptor beta chains sequenced from a single sample in a study of cytomegalovirus exposure and HLA in healthy donors. 60 Vbeta and 13 Jbeta primers were used in PCR. The data were produced by immunoSEQ multiplex PCR, yet TCRdb's version contains in-frame clones alone and is incomplete. The sample lists 100,000 to 140,000 clones, over 75% occurring once. The material sequenced was PBMCs. These receptors came from a man under 40 in good health and CMV-seronegative.

The J gene is TRBJ2-3, the V gene TRBV6-5; TRBD1 aligns across 8 bases. CDR1 and CDR2 (germline): MNHEY, SVGAGI. Trimming at V came to 6 bases and at J to 6 bases, leaving 8 bases not matched to a gene. The CDR3 has 14 amino acids. The chain's CDR3 is CASREGTGWDTQYF. The CDR3 nucleotides read TGTGCCAGCAGGGAAGGGACAGGTTGGGATACGCAGTATTTT.

The V call is TRBV6-4, the J call TRBJ2-3; 7 bases agree with TRBD2. J was trimmed by 2 bases and V by 3 bases; bases with no gene match: 8. Germline CDR1 reads MRHNA; CDR2 reads SNTAGT. There are 16 residues in the CDR3. CDR3 in amino acids: CASSESGRAPTDTQYF. CDR3 bases: TGTGCCAGCAGTGAGAGTGGGAGGGCCCCCACAGATACGCAGTATTTT.

The rearrangement links TRBV15 to TRBJ1-2; a possible D gene is TRBD1 (6 bases). The CDR3 length is 13 residues. Germline V gene data show CDR1 as LNHNV and CDR2 as YYDKDF (reference sequence). Trimming took 1 base from V and 3 from J, leaving 6 bases between them. The CDR3 sequence: CATSRGQDYGYTF. Here the CDR3 DNA reads TGTGCCACCAGCAGAGGACAGGACTATGGCTACACCTTC.

V and J are TRBV6-5 and TRBJ1-4, with D unresolved. Trimming removed 1 base from V and 0 bases from J, with 6 bases in between. Germline V lookup: CDR1 MNHEY, CDR2 SVGAGI. The CDR3 has 15 residues. The CDR3 DNA follows: TGTGCCAGCAGTTACTACGGTGCAACTAATGAAAAACTGTTTTTT. This translates into CASSYYGATNEKLFF.

The chain has TRBV9 and TRBJ2-2, with a weak D call TRBD1 (6 bases). This CDR3 contains 15 residues. Germline CDR1 reads SGDLS; CDR2 reads YYNGEE. V shed 2 bases and J shed 2 bases, with 10 bases lying between them. CDR3 region: CASSVTGFNTGELFF. The CDR3 DNA reads TGTGCCAGCAGCGTTACAGGGTTCAACACCGGGGAGCTGTTTTTT.

Only a few counts were recorded for this clone. V and J are TRBV6-1 and TRBJ2-3, with D possibly being TRBD2 (5 bases). The CDR3 runs to 15 residues. CDR1 and CDR2 from the germline V gene are MNHNS and SASEGT. The germline V and J ends were trimmed by 0 bases and 5 bases, with 12 bases remaining between them. The CDR3 sequence is CASSEARLAIDTQYF. CDR3 sequence (DNA): TGTGCCAGCAGTGAAGCGCGGCTAGCTATAGATACGCAGTATTTT.

The CDR3 is CASSQREGKFTDTQYF. The CDR3 nucleotides are TGCGCCAGCAGCCAGCGGGAGGGAAAATTCACAGATACGCAGTATTTT. The chain links TRBV10-1 to TRBJ2-3, with TRBD2 matching over 10 bases. Trimming cost V 6 bases and J 2 bases; bases outside gene matches: 8. Germline CDR1 is WNHNN and CDR2 is SYGVQD (reference sequence). The CDR3 spans 16 residues.

This chain links TRBV6-5 with TRBJ1-2; TRBD1 agrees at 8 bases. CDR3 length: 13 amino acids. Germline V gene data show CDR1 as MNHEY and CDR2 as SVGAGI. V was pared by 6 bases and J by 5 bases, with 5 bases of the junction left unmatched. This CDR3 reads CASSWDRTYGYTF. CDR3 DNA sequence: TGTGCCAGCAGCTGGGACAGGACTTATGGCTACACCTTC.

V gene TRBV4-1 combines with J gene TRBJ2-4; 14 nucleotides agree with TRBD2. The CDR3 sequence is 18 residues long. V was clipped by 6 bases and J by 3 bases; unmatched bases: 10. CDR1 is MGHRA and CDR2 is YSYEKL in the germline V gene. As DNA, the CDR3 is TGCGCCAGCAGTCCCGGACTAGCGGGGGGACGGAGCAAAAACATTCAGTACTTC. It translates to CASSPGLAGGRSKNIQYF.

The V call is TRBV7-9, the J call TRBJ1-1, with 7 bases fitting TRBD1. Trimming cost V 5 bases and J 2 bases; bases outside gene matches: 8. The CDR3 has 15 residues. Per the germline V gene, CDR1 is SEHNR and CDR2 is FQNEAQ (reference sequence). CDR3 coding DNA: TGTGCCAGCAGCCCCGAGGGGGCAGTTAACACTGAAGCTTTCTTT. Its protein product is CASSPEGAVNTEAFF.

Here the CDR3 reads CAISESMASAHNEQFF. The CDR3 DNA reads as TGTGCCATCAGTGAGTCGATGGCTAGCGCTCACAATGAGCAGTTCTTC. The genes are TRBV10-3 and TRBJ2-1; tentative D call: TRBD2 (6 bases). The CDR3 has 16 amino acids. V lost 0 bases, J lost 5 bases, and 14 bases lay in between. The V gene's germline CDR1 is ENHRY and CDR2 SYGVKD.

This chain connects TRBV28 to TRBJ2-3, with a tentative D call TRBD2 (6 bases). Germline CDR1 and CDR2: MDHEN and SYDVKM. V lost 3 bases to trimming and J lost 2 bases, with 12 bases between them. The CDR3 totals 15 residues. This CDR3 reads CASSFAGDFTDTQYF. CDR3 nucleotides: TGTGCCAGCAGTTTTGCTGGGGACTTCACAGATACGCAGTATTTT.

The chain is built from TRBV27 and TRBJ2-7, with D perhaps matching TRBD2 (7 bases). The germline V gene encodes CDR1 MNHEY and CDR2 SMNVEV (reference sequence). V was trimmed by 8 bases and J by 2 bases, leaving 13 bases between them. The CDR3 length is 13 residues. CDR3 region: CASSGEGAYEQYF. As DNA, the CDR3 is TGTGCCAGCTCAGGGGAGGGGGCCTACGAGCAGTACTTC.

The CDR3 region is CASSATRTGGYGYTF. Here the CDR3 DNA reads TGTGCCAGCAGTGCCACCCGGACAGGAGGCTATGGCTACACCTTC. The chain joins TRBV6-1 to TRBJ1-2, with 7 positions matching TRBD1. With V trimmed by 4 bases and J by 4 bases, 9 bases remained unmatched. The CDR3 runs 15 residues. The V gene's germline CDR1 is MNHNS and CDR2 SASEGT.

This chain links TRBV18 with TRBJ1-4, with D hard to call. The CDR3 has 13 amino acids. Germline V gene lookup returns CDR1 KGHSH and CDR2 LQKENI. V was clipped by 6 bases and J by 8 bases, with 13 bases between them. Written as DNA, the CDR3 is TGTGCCAGCTCTCCCAATCTGCAGGAAAAACTGTTTTTT. Translated: CASSPNLQEKLFF.

The rearrangement uses TRBV6-1 and TRBJ2-1; TRBD1 matches at 10 bases. Germline CDR1 is MNHNS and CDR2 is SASEGT. J lost 4 bases, V lost 6 bases, and 6 bases had no gene match. The CDR3 is made up of 15 amino acids. The CDR3 DNA follows: TGTGCCAGCAGCCCGGACAGGGGGGAATACAATGAGCAGTTCTTC. It specifies CASSPDRGEYNEQFF.

Notes on this clone: This sample includes further DNA sequences coding for the same CDR3. V is TRBV19 and J is TRBJ1-5, with 7 bases aligning to TRBD1. Germline CDR1 LNHDA, CDR2 SQIVND (reference sequence). This CDR3 contains 14 residues. V lost 9 bases to trimming and J lost 0 bases; unmatched junction nucleotides: 5. This CDR3 is CASRDRYSNQPQHF. CDR3 in DNA: TGTGCCAGCAGGGACAGATATAGCAATCAGCCCCAGCATTTT.

This clone was detected a few times. The chain combines TRBV19 with TRBJ2-4; TRBD1 agrees at 9 bases. The germline V gene has CDR1 LNHDA and CDR2 SQIVND (reference sequence). The CDR3 loop spans 15 amino acids. Germline trimming cut 7 bases from V and 6 bases from J; bases unmatched to any gene: 10. CDR3 DNA sequence: TGTGCCAGTACCCCCTCGGACAGGGGACTAAACATTCAGTACTTC. It yields the protein CASTPSDRGLNIQYF.

The CDR3 spells CASSEGGGQFF. The DNA of the CDR3 is TGTGCCAGCAGTGAAGGAGGCGGACAGTTCTTC. The chain carries TRBV25-1 and TRBJ2-1; TRBD2 might be the D (5 bases). The CDR3 sequence is 11 residues long. Germline V CDR1 and CDR2: MGHDK, SYGVNS. V lost 2 bases and J 13 bases, leaving 9 bases between the germline ends.

The V and J genes are TRBV4-1 and TRBJ1-2, with D tentatively TRBD1 (5 bases). Germline V CDR1 and CDR2: MGHRA, YSYEKL. The CDR3 spans 15 residues. Trimming removed 1 base from V and 5 bases from J, with 14 bases in between. CDR3 in DNA: TGCGCCAGCAGCCAAGTCGGGGGGGAAGATTATGGCTACACCTTC. Its protein product is CASSQVGGEDYGYTF.

This chain joins TRBV6-5 and TRBJ2-1, with D maybe TRBD1 (6 bases). Germline assignment: CDR1 MNHEY and CDR2 SVGAGI. The CDR3 loop spans 11 amino acids. With 7 bases removed from V and 7 bases from J, the gap between germline ends came to 8 bases. CDR3: CASIRGNEQFF. The CDR3 DNA follows: TGTGCCAGCATTAGGGGGAATGAGCAGTTCTTC.

The rearrangement uses TRBV7-9 and TRBJ2-7; possibly TRBD1 for D (7 bases). Germline values: CDR1 SEHNR, CDR2 FQNEAQ (reference sequence). Trimming removed 4 bases from V and 0 bases from J, with 10 bases in between. CDR3 length equals 14 residues. CDR3 nucleotides: TGTGCCAGCAGCTCCCAGGGGGGCTCCTACGAGCAGTACTTC. The encoded protein is CASSSQGGSYEQYF. The variable domain in full, with the rest retrieved from reference TRBV7-9 and TRBJ2-7, is DTGVSQNPRHKITKRGQNVTFRCDPISEHNRLYWYRQTLGQGPEFLTYFQNEAQLEKSRLLSDRFSAERPKGSFSTLEIQRTEQGDSAMYLCASSSQGGSYEQYFGPGTRLTVT.

The chain couples TRBV27 to TRBJ2-7, with TRBD2 matching over 11 bases. The CDR3 runs 14 residues. The germline CDR1 and CDR2 sequences are MNHEY and SMNVEV (reference sequence). V lost 6 bases and J lost 2; bases outside the gene matches: 3. This CDR3 reads CASSLGLAAYEQYF. The CDR3 DNA reads TGTGCCAGCAGCTTGGGACTAGCGGCCTACGAGCAGTACTTC.

The genes are TRBV30 and TRBJ2-5, with 7 bases aligning to TRBD1. J was trimmed by 5 bases and V by 1 base; bases with no gene match: 1. The CDR3 is 12 residues long. From germline, CDR1 is GTSNPN and CDR2 SVGIG (reference sequence). The CDR3 DNA sequence: TGTGCCTGGAGTGAACAGGGGGAGACCCAGTACTTC. Protein product: CAWSEQGETQYF.

This chain connects TRBV30 to TRBJ2-3; 7 bases match TRBD2. With V trimmed by 8 bases and J by 0 bases, 8 bases remained unmatched. In germline, CDR1 is GTSNPN, CDR2 SVGIG (reference sequence). The CDR3 is 14 amino acids. CDR3 in amino acids: CAGKTSYSTDTQYF. CDR3 sequence (DNA): TGTGCCGGAAAGACTAGCTATAGCACAGATACGCAGTATTTT.

The rearrangement links TRBV5-1 to TRBJ1-1; TRBD1 is a possible D gene (5 bases). Trimming cost V 3 bases and J 4 bases, with 16 bases left between them. The CDR3 loop spans 15 amino acids. The germline V gene has CDR1 SGHRS and CDR2 YFSETQ. CDR3 in amino acids: CASSSPQGGGTEAFF. In nucleotides, the CDR3 is TGCGCCAGCAGCTCGCCTCAAGGCGGGGGCACTGAAGCTTTCTTT. Full variable domain (rest looked up from reference TRBV5-1 and TRBJ1-1): KAGVTQTPRYLIKTRGQQVTLSCSPISGHRSVSWYQQTPGQGLQFLFEYFSETQRNKGNFPGRFSGRQFSNSRSEMNVSTLELGDSALYLCASSSPQGGGTEAFFGQGTRLTVV.

The V and J genes are TRBV7-9 and TRBJ1-1; tentatively, D is TRBD1 (6 bases). The V and J ends lost 2 bases and 11 bases respectively, with 15 bases between them. The CDR3 length is 13 residues. Germline CDR1 reads SEHNR; CDR2 reads FQNEAQ (reference sequence). The CDR3 DNA reads as TGTGCCAGCAGCTTATCGACAGGCGTAGGGGCTTTCTTT. Encoded protein: CASSLSTGVGAFF.